This T cell receptor beta chain comes out of a study of blood T cell repertoires in COVID-19. Study overall: Italy, Spain and the United States were the sources of the convalescent and acute COVID-19 samples.

Those enrolled, adults aged roughly 18 to 95 years, came from about two dozen US areas. The method was immunoSEQ multiplex PCR; TCRdb's version includes in-frame clones alone and lacks a portion of them. The sample consists of roughly 450,000 clones, 90% of them appearing once. This CDR3 spans 11 amino acids. The V gene's germline CDR1 is MDHEN and CDR2 SYDVKM. Trimming took off 10 bases at V and 3 bases at J, with 8 bases between the two ends. The chain carries TRBV28 and TRBJ2-3; the D is unclear. The sample comprised PBMCs or T cells enriched from blood (not recorded which). The sequence derives from a man between 18 and 35 years old who had recovered from COVID-19. This CDR3 reads CATSGTDTQYF. The CDR3 coding sequence is TGTGCCACCTCCGGGACAGATACGCAGTATTTT.